This T cell receptor beta chain came from a study of blood T cells in healthy people across ages. Germline values: CDR1 LNHDA, CDR2 SQIVND (reference sequence). V was cut by 3 bases and J by 3 bases, with 11 bases left in between. CDR3 length: 14 residues. Through a sample-barcoded 5' primer and a J-beta primer mix, a second PCR was run for roughly 6 to 12 cycles. From the 5' RACE reads, TCRdb called clonotypes with MiXCR, one entry per CDR3 protein. The sample records over 1,500,000 distinct CDR3 sequences, around half being singletons. V and J are TRBV19 and TRBJ1-1; D is ambiguous. This TCR was recovered from a woman between 35 and 50 years old in good health. The sequencing input was blood. CDR3 DNA sequence: TGTGCCAGTAGTATCATTTGGAGGGACACTGAAGCTTTCTTT. Translation: CASSIIWRDTEAFF. Full variable domain (missing parts from reference TRBV19 and TRBJ1-1): DGGITQSPKYLFRKEGQNVTLSCEQNLNHDAMYWYRQDPGQGLRLIYYSQIVNDFQKGDIAEGYSVSREKKESFPLTVTSAQKNPTAFYLCASSIIWRDTEAFFGQGTRLTVV.